This T cell receptor beta chain was identified during a study of cytomegalovirus exposure and HLA in healthy donors. Study-level information: One earlier analysis, a look at 150 million to 200 million T cells, found more than 100 million unique TCR beta sequences. Regarding the study as a whole: In terms of immune exposure information, only CMV serostatus was available. The study labeled 170 or so TCR beta chains cytomegalovirus-associated. Earlier analysis found most TCR beta V segments productive about 87% or about 30% of the time.

As concerns this clone: Antigen specificity is unknown.

The study ran its PCR with 60 Vbeta and 13 Jbeta primers. The assay was immunoSEQ multiplex PCR, and TCRdb's table has in-frame clones only and misses some. The table has 80,000 to 130,000 clones, roughly 75% seen once. Trimming stripped 3 bases from V and 2 bases from J, with 14 bases between. CDR1 and CDR2 (germline): LNHDA, SQIVND (reference sequence). The CDR3 is 16 amino acids. The chain links TRBV19 to TRBJ1-5; D unclear. The source material was PBMCs. This sequence was found in a male donor in good health and CMV-seropositive. The CDR3 here is CASSMRREAGNQPQHF. CDR3 DNA sequence: TGTGCCAGTAGTATGCGGAGGGAGGCGGGCAATCAGCCCCAGCATTTT.